The 20 T cell receptor beta chains reported below all come from one sample, sequenced in a study of blood T cell repertoires in COVID-19. Here immunoSEQ multiplex PCR was the method, and the copy in TCRdb shows in-frame clones only, minus some. The sample shows roughly 90,000 clones, roughly 90% of them seen only once. Sequencing input: peripheral blood. These TCRs come from a human donor with active COVID-19. The donor label of this sample is uncertain.

V usage is TRBV6-5 and J usage is TRBJ2-2; the D is unclear. Per germline, CDR1 MNHEY and CDR2 SVGAGI. CDR3 length: 12 amino acids. V lost 6 bases and J 6 bases, leaving 8 bases between the germline ends. CDR3 in amino acids: CASRERAGELFF. The DNA for the CDR3 is TGTGCCAGCAGGGAGAGAGCCGGGGAGCTGTTTTTT.

The V gene is TRBV5-6, the J gene TRBJ1-6; D perhaps matches TRBD1 (5 bases). Germline V lookup: CDR1 SGHDT, CDR2 YYEEEE. This CDR3 is built from 15 residues. Trimming shortened V by 1 base and J by 10 bases, and 15 bases separated the two germline ends. Written as DNA, the CDR3 is TGTGCCAGCAGCTTGCAAGGGTGGGGGGGATCACCCCTCCACTTT. It codes for CASSLQGWGGSPLHF.

V and J are TRBV14 and TRBJ1-6; D is possibly TRBD1 (5 bases). The V gene's germline CDR1 is SGHDN and CDR2 FVKESK. This CDR3 has 15 amino acids. V shed 4 bases and J shed 6 bases, with 13 bases lying between them. CDR3: CASSRAGSANSPLHF. The DNA for the CDR3 is TGTGCCAGCAGCCGAGCAGGGTCAGCTAATTCACCCCTCCACTTT.

This sequence joins TRBV6-6 and TRBJ1-2; 8 positions match TRBD1. V shed 10 bases, J shed 0 bases, and the junction held 10 bases outside the gene matches. CDR3 length: 15 amino acids. Germline V lookup: CDR1 MNHNY, CDR2 SVGAGI (reference sequence). The CDR3: CATSPQGVANYGYTF. CDR3 DNA sequence: TGTGCCACATCCCCACAGGGGGTAGCTAACTATGGCTACACCTTC.

The CDR3 sequence: CASSQTGGITEAFF. CDR3 nucleotide sequence: TGTGCCAGCAGCCAGACAGGGGGCATCACTGAAGCTTTCTTT. The V and J genes are TRBV7-3 and TRBJ1-1, with 10 bases matching TRBD1. The CDR3 sequence is 14 residues long. The germline gives CDR1 SGHTA, CDR2 FQGTGA. V lost 5 bases and J lost 4; bases outside the gene matches: 4.

The CDR3 sequence is CASSLAPNSGANVLTF. The DNA for the CDR3 is TGTGCCAGCAGCTTGGCCCCAAACTCTGGGGCCAACGTCCTGACTTTC. This sequence joins TRBV5-4 and TRBJ2-6; D ambiguous. The CDR3 totals 16 residues. The germline V gene has CDR1 SGHNT and CDR2 YYREEE (reference sequence). V lost 0 bases and J 0 bases, leaving 7 bases between the germline ends.

This clone was seen only once. The chain carries TRBV19 and TRBJ1-6, with TRBD1 identical over 8 bases. This CDR3 is built from 15 residues. From germline, CDR1 is LNHDA and CDR2 SQIVND (reference sequence). V dropped 5 bases and J dropped 10; count of bases not matched to a gene: 10. As DNA, the CDR3 is TGTGCCAGTAGTCTCGCGACAGGGGCGGGATCACCCCTCCACTTT. Amino acids: CASSLATGAGSPLHF.

V is TRBV4-3 and J is TRBJ1-2; no clear D. Germline CDR1 is LGHNA and CDR2 is YSLEER. The V gene lost 0 bases and the J gene lost 4 bases, with 12 bases spanning the gap. This CDR3 spans 15 amino acids. CDR3 nucleotide sequence: TGCGCCAGCAGCCAAGATGCCCGCGGGATCTATGGCTACACCTTC. This codes for CASSQDARGIYGYTF.

This sequence joins TRBV5-5 and TRBJ2-1, with D possibly TRBD2 on 5 matching bases. This CDR3 is 15 amino acids long. V was pared by 4 bases and J by 2 bases, with 13 bases between. In germline, CDR1 is SGHKS, CDR2 YYEKEE (reference sequence). The CDR3 loop reads CASSPPPRAYNEQFF. The DNA of the CDR3 is TGTGCCAGCAGCCCCCCCCCGCGGGCCTACAATGAGCAGTTCTTC.

This sequence joins TRBV5-1 and TRBJ2-6, with 10 bases fitting TRBD1. Losses at the gene ends were 4 bases for V and 0 bases for J; bases not matched to a gene: 10. Germline V gives CDR1 SGHRS, CDR2 YFSETQ. The CDR3 covers 19 residues. The CDR3 nucleotides read TGCGCCAGCAGCGAAGCCGGGACAGGGGTGCTCTCTGGGGCCAACGTCCTGACTTTC. Residues: CASSEAGTGVLSGANVLTF.

The J gene is TRBJ1-2, the V gene TRBV3-1 (or the pseudogene TRBV3-2); 11 bases match TRBD1. The CDR3 covers 16 residues. The V and J ends lost 4 bases and 7 bases, in that order; junction bases with no gene match: 11. Germline V CDR1 and CDR2: LGHDT, YNNKEL (reference sequence). The CDR3 bases are TGTGCCAGCAGCCTCGGACAGGGGGCCGTTGGATTTGGCTACACCTTC. As protein: CASSLGQGAVGFGYTF.

The chain uses TRBV7-2 and TRBJ1-6, with D hard to call. Germline values: CDR1 SGHTA, CDR2 FQGNSA. V was cut by 2 bases and J by 0 bases, with 8 bases left in between. The CDR3 runs to 16 residues. The CDR3 DNA sequence: TGTGCCAGCAGCTTAAGTACGAGCTCCTATAATTCACCCCTCCACTTT. This translates into CASSLSTSSYNSPLHF.

The chain has TRBV7-2 and TRBJ1-2; 9 nucleotides line up with TRBD1. J gave up 5 bases and V 2 bases, and 6 bases lay outside the gene matches. The CDR3 has 15 amino acids. Germline loops: CDR1 SGHTA, CDR2 FQGNSA. The CDR3 DNA follows: TGTGCCAGCAGCTTAAATCCGGGACAGGGTTATGGCTACACCTTC. This gives the protein CASSLNPGQGYGYTF.

This rearrangement joins TRBV19 to TRBJ2-3; TRBD1 agrees at 8 bases. This CDR3 is 18 amino acids long. Germline V gene data show CDR1 as LNHDA and CDR2 as SQIVND (reference sequence). Losses at the gene ends were 5 bases for V and 0 bases for J; bases not matched to a gene: 13. Written as DNA, the CDR3 is TGTGCCAGTAGTGACAGAACCGGGACAGGTGCTAGCACAGATACGCAGTATTTT. Its translation is CASSDRTGTGASTDTQYF.

The V and J genes are TRBV18 and TRBJ1-1; tentative D call: TRBD1 (5 bases). This CDR3 spans 14 amino acids. The ends were cut back, 2 bases at V and 1 base at J, with 8 bases in the middle. Germline V lookup: CDR1 KGHSH, CDR2 LQKENI. The CDR3 sequence: CASSPATGNTEAFF. The CDR3 bases are TGTGCCAGCTCACCAGCTACAGGGAACACTGAAGCTTTCTTT. Combining the CDR3 with reference TRBV18 and TRBJ1-1 gives the whole variable domain NAGVMQNPRHLVRRRGQEARLRCSPMKGHSHVYWYRQLPEEGLKFMVYLQKENIIDESGMPKERFSAEFPKEGPSILRIQQVVRGDSAAYFCASSPATGNTEAFFGQGTRLTVV.

The chain is built from TRBV12-5 and TRBJ1-4; 7 bases agree with TRBD1. The germline gives CDR1 LGHNT, CDR2 FRNRAP. J gave up 8 bases and V 1 base, and 7 bases lay outside the gene matches. There are 15 residues in the CDR3. In nucleotides, the CDR3 is TGTGCTAGTGGTTTGGGACAGGGCATTTACGAAAAACTGTTTTTT. Translation gives CASGLGQGIYEKLFF.

J is TRBJ1-2 and V is TRBV27; a weak D match, TRBD1 (6 bases). The CDR3 is 15 amino acids. The ends were cut back, 2 bases at V and 7 bases at J, with 17 bases in the middle. Germline V CDR1 and CDR2: MNHEY, SMNVEV (reference sequence). The CDR3, as DNA: TGTGCCAGCAGTTTAAAGTGGACAGCTGTCACTGGCTACACCTTC. This gives the protein CASSLKWTAVTGYTF.

The chain combines TRBV2 with TRBJ2-5, with 8 bases lining up with TRBD1. The CDR3 length is 17 residues. With V trimmed by 8 bases and J by 9 bases, 23 bases remained unmatched. Germline V lookup: CDR1 SNHLY, CDR2 FYNNEI. In DNA, the CDR3 is TGTGCCAGCGACGGACAGGGTTCAGAGTTGGTACGAAGGGCCCAGTACTTC. Its protein product is CASDGQGSELVRRAQYF.

V and J are TRBV19 and TRBJ2-3, with D unclear. V lost 5 bases and J lost 2, with 11 bases in between. This CDR3 comprises 14 residues. In germline, CDR1 is LNHDA, CDR2 SQIVND (reference sequence). The CDR3 bases are TGTGCCAGTAGTCTCTCTGGCTTCACAGATACGCAGTATTTT. Amino acid sequence: CASSLSGFTDTQYF.

This sequence joins TRBV10-3 and TRBJ2-7; 10 bases fit TRBD1. This CDR3 is built from 16 residues. Trimming cost V 2 bases and J 4 bases; bases outside gene matches: 8. Germline CDR1 reads ENHRY; CDR2 reads SYGVKD. The CDR3 DNA reads as TGTGCCATCAGTGAGCCCGGGACAGGGGTTTCGTACGAGCAGTACTTC. It specifies CAISEPGTGVSYEQYF.